These 10 T cell receptor beta chains share one sample of origin, sequenced in a study of Ad26.COV2.S vaccination and SARS-CoV-2 variants. The repertoire was sequenced with immunoSEQ multiplex PCR; TCRdb's copy has only in-frame clones and lacks some. The sample records about 350,000 clones, about 91% being singletons. Here the sequenced sample was peripheral blood, taken after recovery from COVID-19. The source is a human donor who had recovered from COVID-19.

V and J are TRBV5-6 and TRBJ2-3, with D maybe TRBD2 (6 bases). This CDR3 is built from 16 residues. Trimming pared 5 bases from V and 0 bases from J, leaving 16 bases between. CDR1 is SGHDT, CDR2 YYEEEE, per germline. The CDR3 spells CASSGRGRSSTDTQYF. The CDR3 DNA sequence: TGTGCCAGCAGTGGGCGGGGACGATCTAGCACAGATACGCAGTATTTT.

The rearrangement uses TRBV5-4 and TRBJ1-3; no definite D call. The CDR3 extends over 16 amino acids. The germline V gene has CDR1 SGHNT and CDR2 YYREEE (reference sequence). Trimming took 3 bases from V and 0 from J, leaving 13 bases between them. The CDR3 here is CASSSPDGYSGNTIYF. In nucleotides, the CDR3 is TGTGCCAGCAGCTCCCCAGACGGGTACTCTGGAAACACCATATATTTT.

This chain links TRBV6-5 with TRBJ1-1; no clear D. The germline gives CDR1 MNHEY, CDR2 SVGAGI. There are 15 residues in the CDR3. Between the trimmed V and J ends, which lost 2 bases and 5 bases, there was a span of 15 bases. CDR3 DNA: TGTGCCAGCAGTTACGCACCGGGAATTGGGACTGAAGCTTTCTTT. Residues: CASSYAPGIGTEAFF.

J is TRBJ1-6 and V is TRBV4-3, with D unresolved. Looked up from germline, CDR1 is LGHNA and CDR2 is YSLEER. The V gene lost 1 base and the J gene lost 10 bases, with 11 bases spanning the gap. This CDR3 has 14 amino acids. CDR3 nucleotide sequence: TGCGCCAGCAGCCAAGTCTCCAGTGGCTCACCCCTCCACTTT. Amino acids: CASSQVSSGSPLHF.

The V gene is TRBV7-2, the J gene TRBJ2-3; D is possibly TRBD1 or TRBD2 (6 bases each). The CDR3 consists of 16 residues. Germline V gene data show CDR1 as SGHTA and CDR2 as FQGNSA. Trimming pared 5 bases from V and 2 bases from J, leaving 17 bases between. CDR3 nucleotides: TGTGCCAGCAGCCTAGGGGGGACAATCTCCACAGATACGCAGTATTTT. This gives the protein CASSLGGTISTDTQYF.

This clone has a single count. The rearrangement joins TRBV7-3 to TRBJ1-1; tentatively, D is TRBD1 (6 bases). In germline, CDR1 is SGHTA, CDR2 FQGTGA. The CDR3 is 15 residues long. Trimming removed 5 bases from V and 2 bases from J, with 15 bases in between. The CDR3 nucleotides are TGTGCCAGCAGCCCGGGGGGGGCAAGAAACACTGAAGCTTTCTTT. Protein product: CASSPGGARNTEAFF.

This chain uses TRBV27 with TRBJ2-5, with 8 bases lining up with TRBD2. In germline, CDR1 is MNHEY, CDR2 SMNVEV (reference sequence). The CDR3 sequence is 14 residues long. V lost 6 bases and J lost 5; bases outside the gene matches: 8. The CDR3 DNA is TGTGCCAGCAGACGTGGACTAGCCCGGGAGACCCAGTACTTC. This encodes CASRRGLARETQYF.

The chain joins TRBV9 to TRBJ2-1; 11 positions agree with TRBD2. Trimming removed 3 bases from V and 4 bases from J; junction bases left unmatched: 3. Germline V gene sequence: CDR1 SGDLS, CDR2 YYNGEE. The CDR3 has 15 amino acids. CDR3 nucleotide sequence: TGTGCCAGCAGCGCGGGACTAGCGGTGTACAATGAGCAGTTCTTC. Its protein is CASSAGLAVYNEQFF.

The chain links TRBV23-1 to TRBJ1-6; 7 positions match TRBD1. TRBV23-1 belongs to the ORF category, with a function that is uncertain. The CDR3 is made up of 15 amino acids. The junction had 5 bases not matched to a gene; V was cut back by 2 bases and J by 7 bases. The CDR3 region is CASSQKAGGNSPLHF. CDR3 DNA: TGCGCCAGCAGTCAAAAGGCAGGGGGAAATTCACCCCTCCACTTT.

The J gene is TRBJ2-1, the V gene TRBV27, with 12 bases identical to TRBD2. Germline V lookup: CDR1 MNHEY, CDR2 SMNVEV (reference sequence). The trim removed 6 bases at V and 4 bases at J, leaving 13 bases unmatched. The CDR3 consists of 18 residues. The CDR3 DNA is TGTGCCAGCAGCCGCGACGCACTAGCGGGGGGTGGTTACAATGAGCAGTTCTTC. It yields the protein CASSRDALAGGGYNEQFF.